These 11 T cell receptor beta chains originate from one sample sequenced in a study of cytomegalovirus exposure and HLA in healthy donors. Amplification used 60 Vbeta primers and 13 Jbeta primers. Sequencing was performed with immunoSEQ multiplex PCR; in TCRdb, only in-frame clones are kept and a portion is missing. The sample holds around 140,000 clones; 75% to 85% are singletons and the top ten take 4.5%. Sequencing was carried out using PBMCs. The receptors shown here come from a man between 40 and 49 years old in good health and CMV-seronegative.

The V and J genes are TRBV19 and TRBJ1-2; no clear D gene. V dropped 6 bases and J dropped 2 bases, with 16 bases sitting between them. CDR3 length: 15 amino acids. Germline CDR1 LNHDA, CDR2 SQIVND (reference sequence). Here the CDR3 DNA reads TGTGCCAGTAGGACCAAAGACACGGCGAACTATGGCTACACCTTC. Translated: CASRTKDTANYGYTF.

The V and J genes are TRBV6-1 and TRBJ1-2, with no clear D. The germline V and J ends were trimmed by 6 bases and 4 bases, with 9 bases remaining between them. CDR3 size: 12 residues. In germline, CDR1 is MNHNS, CDR2 SASEGT. As DNA, the CDR3 is TGTGCCAGCAGACAGTTCGGCTATGGCTACACCTTC. Translated: CASRQFGYGYTF.

The chain employs TRBV27 and TRBJ2-5; 7 positions agree with TRBD1. The CDR3 has 14 residues. V lost 4 bases and J lost 3; bases outside the gene matches: 5. Germline assignment: CDR1 MNHEY and CDR2 SMNVEV (reference sequence). CDR3 sequence (DNA): TGTGCCAGCAGTTCCGCTGGGACAGAAGAGACCCAGTACTTC. Its protein is CASSSAGTEETQYF.

The V gene is TRBV14, the J gene TRBJ2-1; TRBD1 matches 9 bases. The CDR3 is 16 amino acids. Unmatched junction bases numbered 8, after V lost 3 bases and J lost 5 bases. In germline, CDR1 is SGHDN, CDR2 FVKESK. The DNA of the CDR3 is TGTGCCAGCAGCCACCACCGGGACAGGGTCAACAATGAGCAGTTCTTC. It is translated as CASSHHRDRVNNEQFF.

This chain uses TRBV5-6 with TRBJ2-7, with 9 bases that match TRBD1. CDR1 is SGHDT, CDR2 YYEEEE, per germline. Losses at the gene ends were 3 bases for V and 3 bases for J; bases not matched to a gene: 7. CDR3 size: 15 residues. The CDR3 DNA is TGTGCCAGCAGCTACCCGGGACAGGGACACTACGAGCAGTACTTC. Translated, it gives CASSYPGQGHYEQYF.

The chain recombines TRBV15 with TRBJ1-5; no clear D gene. Trimming pared 3 bases from V and 4 bases from J, leaving 4 bases between. Germline CDR1 is LNHNV and CDR2 is YYDKDF (reference sequence). The CDR3 covers 12 residues. The CDR3 is CATSSLNQPQHF. The CDR3 DNA is TGTGCCACCAGCAGCCTAAATCAGCCCCAGCATTTT. The variable domain in full, completed from reference TRBV15 and TRBJ1-5, reads DAMVIQNPRYQVTQFGKPVTLSCSQTLNHNVMYWYQQKSSQAPKLLFHYYDKDFNNEADTPDNFQSRRPNTSFCFLDIRSPGLGDTAMYLCATSSLNQPQHFGDGTRLSIL.

The gene calls are TRBV27 and TRBJ1-2, with 11 bases fitting TRBD1. CDR3 length equals 16 residues. From germline, CDR1 is MNHEY and CDR2 SMNVEV (reference sequence). Trimming took 5 bases from V and 7 from J; bases not matched to a gene: 12. CDR3 DNA sequence: TGTGCCAGCAGTCCCCGGACAGGGGGCTTTTCGTCTGGCTACACCTTC. Translation: CASSPRTGGFSSGYTF.

The chain uses TRBV10-3 and TRBJ2-1; 11 bases fit TRBD2. The CDR3 is 16 residues long. Germline V gene data show CDR1 as ENHRY and CDR2 as SYGVKD. V trimming: 3 bases; J trimming: 3 bases; junction bases outside the gene matches: 4. CDR3 coding DNA: TGTGCCATCAGTGATCCGGGACTAGCGGTCTACAATGAGCAGTTCTTC. It codes for CAISDPGLAVYNEQFF.

V usage is TRBV10-3 and J usage is TRBJ2-3; 9 bases align to TRBD1. The CDR3 spans 14 residues. V lost 7 bases to trimming and J lost 0 bases; unmatched junction nucleotides: 2. The germline CDR1 and CDR2 sequences are ENHRY and SYGVKD. The CDR3, as DNA: TGTGCCATCAAGGGACAGGGAAGCACAGATACGCAGTATTTT. It codes for CAIKGQGSTDTQYF.

The chain has TRBV7-2 and TRBJ1-1; D gene ambiguous. The V gene lost 1 base and the J gene lost 1 base, with 7 bases spanning the gap. Germline V gives CDR1 SGHTA, CDR2 FQGNSA. The CDR3 is 14 residues long. The CDR3 nucleotides are TGTGCCAGCAGCTTAGTGCCGGGGAACACTGAAGCTTTCTTT. Residues: CASSLVPGNTEAFF.

The rearrangement joins TRBV7-9 to TRBJ1-1; no definite D call. Germline V CDR1 and CDR2: SEHNR, FQNEAQ (reference sequence). Between the trimmed V and J ends, which lost 5 bases and 5 bases, there was a span of 12 bases. The length of the CDR3 is 13 residues. Written as DNA, the CDR3 is TGTGCCAGCAGCCCCAGCTGGGCTACTGAAGCTTTCTTT. The encoded protein is CASSPSWATEAFF.